This T cell receptor (beta chain) comes out of a study of blood T cell repertoires in COVID-19. The wider study: Specimens from acute and convalescent COVID-19 originated in the United States, Italy and Spain. The cDNA or gDNA used as material had been derived from T cells, B-cell-depleted T cells, or PBMCs.

In the study's own analysis: Reference gene primer amplification yielded estimated nucleated cell counts. The repertoire was sequenced with immunoSEQ multiplex PCR; TCRdb's copy has only in-frame clones and lacks some. V, J and clone size were drawn from that table, and D and trimming were deduced from the DNA. In the table there are some 150,000 clones, approximately 83% of which are singletons. V shed 4 bases and J 0 bases; nucleotides not matched to a gene: 11. Germline V gene data show CDR1 as SGDLS and CDR2 as YYNGEE. The CDR3 has 17 amino acids. This clone was picked up one time. The rearrangement joins TRBV9 to TRBJ2-7; TRBD2 agrees at 9 bases. The clonotype originates from a human donor with acute or convalescent COVID-19. The donor label of this sample is uncertain. Input material: peripheral blood. The CDR3 DNA reads as TGTGCCAGCAGCCCTAGGCAGGGGACTAGCAGCTCCTACGAGCAGTACTTC. It yields the protein CASSPRQGTSSSYEQYF.